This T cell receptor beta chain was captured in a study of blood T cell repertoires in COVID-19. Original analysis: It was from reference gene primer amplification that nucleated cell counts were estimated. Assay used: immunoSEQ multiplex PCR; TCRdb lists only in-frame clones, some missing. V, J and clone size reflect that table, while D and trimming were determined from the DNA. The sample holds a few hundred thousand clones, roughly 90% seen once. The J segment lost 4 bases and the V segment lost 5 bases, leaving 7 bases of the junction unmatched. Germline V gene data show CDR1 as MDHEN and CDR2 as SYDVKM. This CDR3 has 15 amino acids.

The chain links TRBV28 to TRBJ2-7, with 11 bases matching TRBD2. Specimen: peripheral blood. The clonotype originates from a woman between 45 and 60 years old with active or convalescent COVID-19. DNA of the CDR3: TGTGCCAGCAGTGCCATAGCGGGAGGGCAATACGAGCAGTACTTC. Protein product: CASSAIAGGQYEQYF.